This TCR beta chain was documented in a study of OX40 agonist ivuxolimab in advanced cancers. For context, the study as a whole: Ivuxolimab was an agonistic, fully human IgG2 monoclonal antibody directed against OX40 (CD134), a costimulatory receptor. Intravenous ivuxolimab was administered to patients every 2 weeks at six dose levels: 0.01, 0.1, 0.3, 1.5, 3 and 10 mg/kg. Of the approximately 54 patients in dose escalation, about 20 had hepatocellular carcinoma, approximately 15 had melanoma, 9 had renal cell carcinoma and 9 had head and neck cancer. In the dose-escalation cohort, approximately 82% of patients were male, and the mean age was approximately 60 years with a range of roughly 23 to 79. Prior anti-PD-1, anti-PD-L1 or anti-CTLA-4 therapy was permitted, and 30% to 50% of dose-escalation patients had received checkpoint inhibitors. Partial responses occurred in three dose-escalation patients, of whom one had hepatocellular carcinoma and two had cutaneous melanoma. Peripheral TCRbeta sequencing aimed to test whether ivuxolimab altered TCR sequence diversity and caused clonal T-cell expansion. The paper describes the monotherapy dose-escalation part (N ≈ 52 patients) of the phase I trial of ivuxolimab.

Points the paper makes about the study in general: After ivuxolimab, CD8+ T cells had more expanded clones than CD4+ T cells on average. In partial responders in the 0.1-3.0 mg/kg groups, normalized peripheral clonal expansion was found to be among the lowest, especially among CD8+ T cells. Antigen specificity was not determined for the clonally expanded peripheral T cells. Low levels of normalized T-cell clonal expansion were also seen in some nonresponding patients. At doses from 0.1 to 3.0 mg/kg, clonal expansion was seen in both CD4+ and CD8+ blood T cells between baseline and week 6.

In the case of this clone: What this receptor recognizes is not known. Base qualities are not provided; no much larger clone lies one nucleotide away.

Patients with autoimmune disease history or receiving systemic immunosuppression were excluded from the trial. In every dose cohort, peripheral blood was drawn for TCR sequencing at baseline, cycle 4 day 1, and cycle 7 day 1. The samples were drawn from a first-in-human, open-label, multicenter phase I dose-escalation trial of ivuxolimab. Adults with locally advanced or metastatic melanoma, renal cell carcinoma, hepatocellular carcinoma or head and neck squamous cell carcinoma were enrolled in the trial. CD4+ and CD8+ T cells were sorted separately from peripheral blood before TCR sequencing. For sequencing of the TCRbeta CDR3 region, genomic DNA was extracted from the sorted cells. TCRbeta CDR3 regions were sequenced using the immunoSEQ Assay. The table comes from immuneACCESS by way of TCRdb, which keeps in-frame sequences with V and J called. Part of the clones is missing from these tables; in studies checked, under half for an unresolved V gene and the rest for unknown reasons. This sample gives roughly 95,000 clones in total; around 84% of them show up just once. Jointly, the top ten make up around 2% of the sample.

The receptor was derived from an adult with an advanced solid tumor such as melanoma, head and neck, liver or kidney cancer. Sequences were derived from CD4+ or CD8+ T cells sorted from blood, sampled in a trial of the OX40 agonist ivuxolimab.

The nucleotide sequence is given as TGTGCCAGCAGGCCCTACTCGGCAGATACGCAGTATTTT. Its product reads: CASRPYSADTQYF. Recombination connected TRBV2 to TRBJ2-3; the D gene remains uncertain. Relative to germline, V is 6 bases shorter and J is 4 bases shorter, with 11 bases between their ends. Reading from cysteine to phenylalanine, the CDR3 counts 13 amino acids. Of the read, only the CDR3 DNA is kept; its 39 bases are in frame from base 1. The germline V gene yields SNHLY for CDR1 and FYNNEI for CDR2. Here the CDR3 is joined to the reference TRBV2 and TRBJ2-3 genes, and the full variable domain is: EPEVTQTPSHQVTQMGQEVILRCVPISNHLYFYWYRQILGQKVEFLVSFYNNEISEKSEIFDDQFSVERPDGSNFTLKIRSTKLEDSAMYFCASRPYSADTQYFGPGTRLTVL.